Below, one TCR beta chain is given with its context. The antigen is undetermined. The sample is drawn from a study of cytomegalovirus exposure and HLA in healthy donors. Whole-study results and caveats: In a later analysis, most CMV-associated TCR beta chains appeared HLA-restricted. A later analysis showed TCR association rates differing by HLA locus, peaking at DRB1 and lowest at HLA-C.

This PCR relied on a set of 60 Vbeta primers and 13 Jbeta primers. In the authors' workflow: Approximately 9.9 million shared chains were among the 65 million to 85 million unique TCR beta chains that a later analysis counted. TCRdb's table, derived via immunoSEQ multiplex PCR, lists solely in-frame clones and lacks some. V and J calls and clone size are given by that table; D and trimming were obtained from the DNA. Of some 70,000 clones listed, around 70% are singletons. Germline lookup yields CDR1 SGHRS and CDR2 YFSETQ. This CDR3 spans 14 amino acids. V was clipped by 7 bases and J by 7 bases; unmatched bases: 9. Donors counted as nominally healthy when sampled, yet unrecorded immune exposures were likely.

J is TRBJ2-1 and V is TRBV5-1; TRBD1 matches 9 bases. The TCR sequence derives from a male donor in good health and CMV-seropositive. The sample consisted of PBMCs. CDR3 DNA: TGCGCCAGCTCCCGGGACAGGGTGATAAATGAGCAGTTCTTC. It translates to CASSRDRVINEQFF.